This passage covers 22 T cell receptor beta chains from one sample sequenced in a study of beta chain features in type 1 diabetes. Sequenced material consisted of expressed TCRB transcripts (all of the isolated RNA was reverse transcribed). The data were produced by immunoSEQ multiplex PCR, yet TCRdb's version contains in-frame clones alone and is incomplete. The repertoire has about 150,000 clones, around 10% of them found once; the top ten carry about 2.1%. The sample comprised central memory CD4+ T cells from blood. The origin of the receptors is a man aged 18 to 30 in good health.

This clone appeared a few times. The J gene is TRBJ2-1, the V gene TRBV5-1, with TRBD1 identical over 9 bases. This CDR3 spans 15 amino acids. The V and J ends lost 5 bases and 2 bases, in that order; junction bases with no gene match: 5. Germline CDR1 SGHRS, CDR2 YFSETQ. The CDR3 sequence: CASSSRTGAYNEQFF. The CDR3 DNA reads TGCGCCAGCAGTTCCCGGACAGGGGCCTACAATGAGCAGTTCTTC.

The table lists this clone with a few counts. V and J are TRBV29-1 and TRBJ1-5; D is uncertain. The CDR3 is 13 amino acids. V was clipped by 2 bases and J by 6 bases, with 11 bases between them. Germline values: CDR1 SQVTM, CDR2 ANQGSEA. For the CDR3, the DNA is TGCAGCGTTGAACCCGGGTACGGTCAGCCCCAGCATTTT. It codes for CSVEPGYGQPQHF.

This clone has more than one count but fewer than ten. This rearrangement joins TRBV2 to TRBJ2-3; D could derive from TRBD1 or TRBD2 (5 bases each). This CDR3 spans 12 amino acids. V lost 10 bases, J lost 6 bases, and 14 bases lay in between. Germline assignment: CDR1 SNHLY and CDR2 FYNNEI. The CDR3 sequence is CATITGLDTQYF. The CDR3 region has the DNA TGTGCCACCATAACGGGGCTCGATACGCAGTATTTT.

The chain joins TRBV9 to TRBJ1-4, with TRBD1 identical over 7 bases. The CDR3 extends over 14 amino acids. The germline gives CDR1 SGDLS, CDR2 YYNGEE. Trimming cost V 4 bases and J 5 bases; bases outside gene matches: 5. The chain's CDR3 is CASSPLRGNEKLFF. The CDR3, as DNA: TGTGCCAGCAGCCCCCTCAGGGGGAATGAAAAACTGTTTTTT.

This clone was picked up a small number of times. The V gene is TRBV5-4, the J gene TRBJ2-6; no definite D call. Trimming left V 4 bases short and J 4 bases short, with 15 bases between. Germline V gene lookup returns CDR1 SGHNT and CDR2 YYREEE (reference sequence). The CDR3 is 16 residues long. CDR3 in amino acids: CASSPRGMSGANVLTF. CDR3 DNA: TGTGCCAGCAGCCCTCGCGGCATGTCCGGGGCCAACGTCCTGACTTTC.

In DNA form, the CDR3 reads TGTGCCACCAGCAGAGATCTGGTCGGATTCTACGAGCAGTACTTC. It codes for CATSRDLVGFYEQYF. This rearrangement joins TRBV15 to TRBJ2-7; no firm D call. V was cut by 0 bases and J by 3 bases, with 12 bases left in between. Germline loops: CDR1 LNHNV, CDR2 YYDKDF (reference sequence). This CDR3 is built from 15 residues.

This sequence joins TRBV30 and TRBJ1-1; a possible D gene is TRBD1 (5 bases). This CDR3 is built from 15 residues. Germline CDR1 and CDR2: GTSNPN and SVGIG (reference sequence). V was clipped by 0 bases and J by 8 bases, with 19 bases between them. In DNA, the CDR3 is TGTGCCTGGAGTGTACGTCGGCAGATCAGGGTCGAAGCTTTCTTT. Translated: CAWSVRRQIRVEAFF. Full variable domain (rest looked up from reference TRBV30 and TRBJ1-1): SQTIHQWPATLVQPVGSPLSLECTVEGTSNPNLYWYRQAAGRGLQLLFYSVGIGQISSEVPQNLSASRPQDRQFILSSKKLLLSDSGFYLCAWSVRRQIRVEAFFGQGTRLTVV.

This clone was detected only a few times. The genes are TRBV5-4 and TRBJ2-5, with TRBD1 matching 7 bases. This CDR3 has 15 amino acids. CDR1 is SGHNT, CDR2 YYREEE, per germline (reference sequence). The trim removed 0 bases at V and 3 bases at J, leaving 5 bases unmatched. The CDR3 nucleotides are TGTGCCAGCAGCTTGGGTCCCACAGGGGAAGAGACCCAGTACTTC. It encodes CASSLGPTGEETQYF.

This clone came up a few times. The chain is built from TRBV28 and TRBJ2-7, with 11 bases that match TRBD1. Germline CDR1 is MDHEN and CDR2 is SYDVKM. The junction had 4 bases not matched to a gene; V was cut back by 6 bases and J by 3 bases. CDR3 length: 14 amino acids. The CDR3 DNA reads TGTGCCAGCAGAGCGGGACAGGGGGTCTACGAGCAGTACTTC. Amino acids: CASRAGQGVYEQYF.

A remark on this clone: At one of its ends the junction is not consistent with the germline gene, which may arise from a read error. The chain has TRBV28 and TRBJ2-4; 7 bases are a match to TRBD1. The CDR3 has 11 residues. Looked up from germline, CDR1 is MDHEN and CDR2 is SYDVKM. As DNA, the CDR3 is TGTGCCAGCAGCACAAAAGGACAGGCCTTATTC. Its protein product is CASSTKGQALF.

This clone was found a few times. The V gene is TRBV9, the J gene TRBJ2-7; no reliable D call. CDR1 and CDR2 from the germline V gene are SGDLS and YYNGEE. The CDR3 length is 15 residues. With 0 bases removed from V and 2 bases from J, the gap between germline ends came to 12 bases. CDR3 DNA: TGTGCCAGCAGCGTAGATTACGTCAATCCCTACGAGCAGTACTTC. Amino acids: CASSVDYVNPYEQYF.

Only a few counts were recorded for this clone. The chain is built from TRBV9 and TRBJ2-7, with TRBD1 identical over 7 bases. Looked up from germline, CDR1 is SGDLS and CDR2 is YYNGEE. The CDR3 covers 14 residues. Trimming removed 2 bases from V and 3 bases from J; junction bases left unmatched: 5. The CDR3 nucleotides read TGTGCCAGCAGCGTGACAGGGATCAGCTACGAGCAGTACTTC. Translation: CASSVTGISYEQYF.

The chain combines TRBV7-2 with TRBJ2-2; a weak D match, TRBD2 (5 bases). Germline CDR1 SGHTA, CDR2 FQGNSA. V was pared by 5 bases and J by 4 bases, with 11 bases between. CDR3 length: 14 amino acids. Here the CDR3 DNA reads TGTGCCAGCAGCGCGAGGGTCGTCACCGGGGAGCTGTTTTTT. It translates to CASSARVVTGELFF.

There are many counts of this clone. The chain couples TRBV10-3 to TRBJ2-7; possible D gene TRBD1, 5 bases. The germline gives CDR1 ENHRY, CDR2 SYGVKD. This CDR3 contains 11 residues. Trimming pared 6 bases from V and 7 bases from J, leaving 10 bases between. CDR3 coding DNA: TGTGCCATCAGCGAAGGGGAAGAGCAGTACTTC. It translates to CAISEGEEQYF.

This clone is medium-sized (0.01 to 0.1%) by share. The CDR3 loop is CASSIRDYTQYF. CDR3 DNA sequence: TGTGCCAGCAGCATCAGGGATTATACGCAGTATTTT. The V and J genes are TRBV7-9 and TRBJ2-3; D possibly corresponds to TRBD1 (5 bases). Germline values: CDR1 SEHNR, CDR2 FQNEAQ (reference sequence). There are 12 residues in the CDR3. V lost 5 bases to trimming and J lost 7 bases, with 10 bases between them.

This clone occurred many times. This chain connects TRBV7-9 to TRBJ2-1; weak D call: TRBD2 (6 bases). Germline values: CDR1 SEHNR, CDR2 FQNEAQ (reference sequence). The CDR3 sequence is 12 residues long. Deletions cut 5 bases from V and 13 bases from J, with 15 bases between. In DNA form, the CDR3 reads TGTGCCAGCAGCCGCATTAGCGGATCTCAGTTCTTC. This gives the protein CASSRISGSQFF.

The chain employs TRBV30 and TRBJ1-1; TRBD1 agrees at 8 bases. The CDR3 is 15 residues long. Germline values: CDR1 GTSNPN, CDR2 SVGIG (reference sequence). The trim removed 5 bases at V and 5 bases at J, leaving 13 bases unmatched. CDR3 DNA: TGTGCCTGGGAGGAGGCCAGGGGGCGGAGGACTGAAGCTTTCTTT. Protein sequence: CAWEEARGRRTEAFF.

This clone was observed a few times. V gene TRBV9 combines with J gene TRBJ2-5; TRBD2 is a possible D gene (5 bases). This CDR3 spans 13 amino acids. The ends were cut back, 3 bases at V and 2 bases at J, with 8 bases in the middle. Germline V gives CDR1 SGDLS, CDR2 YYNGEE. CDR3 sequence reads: CASSAGSQETQYF. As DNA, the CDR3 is TGTGCCAGCAGCGCGGGGTCTCAAGAGACCCAGTACTTC.

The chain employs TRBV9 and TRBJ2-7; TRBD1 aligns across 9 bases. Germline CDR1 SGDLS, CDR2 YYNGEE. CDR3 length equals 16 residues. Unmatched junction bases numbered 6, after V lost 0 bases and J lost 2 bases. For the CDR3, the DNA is TGTGCCAGCAGCGTAGGTGGGACAGGGAGGACCTACGAGCAGTACTTC. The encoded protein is CASSVGGTGRTYEQYF.

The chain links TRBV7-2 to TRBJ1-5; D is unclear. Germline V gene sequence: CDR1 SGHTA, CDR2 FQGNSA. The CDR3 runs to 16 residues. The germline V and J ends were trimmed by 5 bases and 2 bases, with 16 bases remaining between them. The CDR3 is CASSPSLRDGNQPQHF. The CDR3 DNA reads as TGTGCCAGCAGCCCAAGCCTAAGGGATGGCAATCAGCCCCAGCATTTT.

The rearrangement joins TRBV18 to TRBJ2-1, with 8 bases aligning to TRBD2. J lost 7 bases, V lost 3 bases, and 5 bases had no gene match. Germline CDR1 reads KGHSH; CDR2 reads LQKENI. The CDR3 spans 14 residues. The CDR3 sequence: CASSPSGSGNEQFF. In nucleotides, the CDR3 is TGTGCCAGCTCACCGAGCGGGAGTGGGAATGAGCAGTTCTTC.

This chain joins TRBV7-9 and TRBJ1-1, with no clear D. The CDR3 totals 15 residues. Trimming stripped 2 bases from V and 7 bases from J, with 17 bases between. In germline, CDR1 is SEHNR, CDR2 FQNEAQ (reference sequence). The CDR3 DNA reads TGTGCCAGCAGCTTACCGACGTCGGTAAGCCTTGAAGCTTTCTTT. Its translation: CASSLPTSVSLEAFF. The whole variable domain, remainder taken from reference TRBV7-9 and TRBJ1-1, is DTGVSQNPRHKITKRGQNVTFRCDPISEHNRLYWYRQTLGQGPEFLTYFQNEAQLEKSRLLSDRFSAERPKGSFSTLEIQRTEQGDSAMYLCASSLPTSVSLEAFFGQGTRLTVV.